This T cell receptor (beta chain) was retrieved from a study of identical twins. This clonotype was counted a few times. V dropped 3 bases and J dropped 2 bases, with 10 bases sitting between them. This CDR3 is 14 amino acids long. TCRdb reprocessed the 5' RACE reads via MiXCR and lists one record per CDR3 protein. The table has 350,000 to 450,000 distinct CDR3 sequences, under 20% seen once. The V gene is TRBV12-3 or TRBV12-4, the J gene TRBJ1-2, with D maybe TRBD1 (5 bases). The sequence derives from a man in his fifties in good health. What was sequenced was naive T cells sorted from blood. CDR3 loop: CASSLQGGNYGYTF. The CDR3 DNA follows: TGTGCCAGCAGTTTGCAGGGAGGGAACTATGGCTACACCTTC.